This T cell receptor (beta chain) was profiled in a study of T cell responses to AZD1222 COVID-19 vaccine. Assay: immunoSEQ multiplex PCR; the TCRdb copy retains only in-frame clones and omits some. There are 150,000 to 200,000 clones in the sample; approximately 93% occur only once, and 1% to 1.5% lies in the top ten. Study observations and caveats: Donors were largely white British and mainly female; clonal diversity was possibly underestimated.

With regard to this clone: Its antigen is undetermined.

V lost 0 bases to trimming and J lost 9 bases, with 17 bases between them. Looked up from germline, CDR1 is LGHNA and CDR2 is YNFKEQ. The CDR3 sequence is 15 residues long. The rearrangement joins TRBV4-2 to TRBJ2-5, with D possibly matching TRBD2 (5 bases). The sequences come from peripheral blood, collected 28 days after the second AZD1222 dose. This receptor was identified in an adult who received the AZD1222 COVID-19 vaccine. The CDR3 sequence is CASSQESGSWVAQYF. CDR3 bases: TGTGCCAGCAGCCAAGAGAGCGGTTCGTGGGTGGCCCAGTACTTC.